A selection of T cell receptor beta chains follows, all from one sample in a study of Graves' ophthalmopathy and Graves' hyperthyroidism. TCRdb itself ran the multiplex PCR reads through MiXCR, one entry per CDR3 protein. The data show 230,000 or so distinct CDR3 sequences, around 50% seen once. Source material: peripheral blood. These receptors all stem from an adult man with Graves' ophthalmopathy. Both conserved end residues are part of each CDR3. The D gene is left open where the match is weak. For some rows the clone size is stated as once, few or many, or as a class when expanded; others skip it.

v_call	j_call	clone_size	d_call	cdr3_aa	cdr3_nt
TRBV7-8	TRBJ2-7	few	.	CASSPRREQYF	TGTGCCAGCAGCCCAAGGAGGGAGCAGTACTTC
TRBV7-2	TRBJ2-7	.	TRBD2	CASSPRTSGGGEQYF	TGTGCCAGCAGCCCACGGACTAGCGGGGGAGGCGAGCAGTACTTC
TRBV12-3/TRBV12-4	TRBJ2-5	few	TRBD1	CASGSGGLETQYF	TGTGCTAGTGGTTCAGGGGGCTTAGAGACCCAGTACTTC
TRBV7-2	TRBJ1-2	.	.	CASSLGWARNYGYTF	TGTGCCAGCAGCTTAGGTTGGGCCCGTAACTATGGCTACACCTTC
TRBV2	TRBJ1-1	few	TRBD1	CASMEQGANTEAFF	TGTGCCAGCATGGAACAGGGGGCGAACACTGAAGCTTTCTTT
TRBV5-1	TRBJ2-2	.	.	CASSQSMGEDTGELFF	TGCGCCAGCAGCCAGTCTATGGGGGAGGACACCGGGGAGCTGTTTTTT
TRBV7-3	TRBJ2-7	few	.	CASRIQTGSYEQYF	TGTGCCAGCAGAATCCAGACAGGCTCCTACGAGCAGTACTTC
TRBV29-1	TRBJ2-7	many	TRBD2	CSALAGYYEQYF	TGCAGCGCCTTAGCGGGTTACTACGAGCAGTACTTC
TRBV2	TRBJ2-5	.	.	CASSVGRDTETQYF	TGTGCCAGCAGTGTGGGCCGGGACACTGAGACCCAGTACTTC
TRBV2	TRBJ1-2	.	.	CASSEVGRTNYGYTF	TGTGCCAGCAGTGAAGTGGGCAGAACTAACTATGGCTACACCTTC
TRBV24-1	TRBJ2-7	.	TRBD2	CATSDPSGEYEQYF	TGTGCCACCAGTGATCCTAGCGGGGAGTACGAGCAGTACTTC
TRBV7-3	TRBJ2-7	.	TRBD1	CASIGRGLYEQYF	TGTGCCAGCATTGGAAGGGGGCTTTACGAGCAGTACTTC